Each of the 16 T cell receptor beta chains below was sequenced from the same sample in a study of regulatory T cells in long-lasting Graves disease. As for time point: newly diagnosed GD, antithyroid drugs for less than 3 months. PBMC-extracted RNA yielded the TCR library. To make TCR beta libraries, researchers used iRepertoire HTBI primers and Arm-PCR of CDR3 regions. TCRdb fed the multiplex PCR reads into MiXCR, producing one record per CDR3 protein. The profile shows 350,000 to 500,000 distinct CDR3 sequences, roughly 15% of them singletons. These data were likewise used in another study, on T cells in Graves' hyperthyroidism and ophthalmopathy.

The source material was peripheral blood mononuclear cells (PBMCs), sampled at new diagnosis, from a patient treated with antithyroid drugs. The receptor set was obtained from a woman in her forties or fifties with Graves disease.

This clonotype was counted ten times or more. CDR3 bases: TGTGCCAGCTCACCGCTGGAGGGGGCGCGGGAGCAGTACTTC. This sequence encodes CASSPLEGAREQYF. The chain couples TRBV18 to TRBJ2-7; D may be TRBD1 (7 bases). The V end was cut by 3 bases, the J end by 7 bases, with 16 bases between. The CDR3 length is 14 residues. Germline CDR1 KGHSH, CDR2 LQKENI.

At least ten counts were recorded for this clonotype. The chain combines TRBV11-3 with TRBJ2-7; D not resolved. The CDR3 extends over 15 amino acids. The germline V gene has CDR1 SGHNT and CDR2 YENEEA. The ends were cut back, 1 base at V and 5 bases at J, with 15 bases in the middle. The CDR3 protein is CASSLGNGDYDEQYF. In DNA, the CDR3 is TGTGCCAGCAGCTTAGGAAATGGGGATTACGACGAGCAGTACTTC.

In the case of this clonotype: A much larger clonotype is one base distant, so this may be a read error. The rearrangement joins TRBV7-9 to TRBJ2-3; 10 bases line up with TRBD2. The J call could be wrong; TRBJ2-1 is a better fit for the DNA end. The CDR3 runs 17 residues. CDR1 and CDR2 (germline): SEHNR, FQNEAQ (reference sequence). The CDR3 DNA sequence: TGTGCCCGCAGCTCCAACGCGGGACTAGCGACAACCTATGGGCAGTTCTTC. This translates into CARSSNAGLATTYGQFF.

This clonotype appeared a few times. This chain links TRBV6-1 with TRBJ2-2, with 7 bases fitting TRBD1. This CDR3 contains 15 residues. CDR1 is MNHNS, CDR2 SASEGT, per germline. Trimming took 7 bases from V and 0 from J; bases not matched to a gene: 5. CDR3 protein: CASTYGQANTGELFF. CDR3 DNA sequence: TGTGCCAGCACCTACGGACAGGCGAACACCGGGGAGCTGTTTTTT.

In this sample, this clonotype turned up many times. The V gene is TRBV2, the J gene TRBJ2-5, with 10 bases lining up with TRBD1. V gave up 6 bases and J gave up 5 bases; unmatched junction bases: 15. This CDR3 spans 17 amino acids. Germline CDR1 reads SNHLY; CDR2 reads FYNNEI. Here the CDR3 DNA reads TGTGCCAGCAGCGAAAGGGACAGGGGCCTCTATAGGGAGACCCAGTACTTC. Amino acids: CASSERDRGLYRETQYF.

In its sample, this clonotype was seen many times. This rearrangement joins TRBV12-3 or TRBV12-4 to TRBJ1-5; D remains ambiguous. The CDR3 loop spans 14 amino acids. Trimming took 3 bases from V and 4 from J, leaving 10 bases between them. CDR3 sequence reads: CASSFSGRNQPQHF. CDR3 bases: TGTGCCAGCAGTTTTAGTGGGCGAAATCAGCCCCAGCATTTT.

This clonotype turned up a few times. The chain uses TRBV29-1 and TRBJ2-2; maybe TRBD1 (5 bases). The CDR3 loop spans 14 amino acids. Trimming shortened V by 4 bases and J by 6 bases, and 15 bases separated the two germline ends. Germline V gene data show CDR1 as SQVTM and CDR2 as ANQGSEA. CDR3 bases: TGCAGCGTTGCTTACGCTGGGGCAGCCGGGGAGCTGTTTTTT. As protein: CSVAYAGAAGELFF.

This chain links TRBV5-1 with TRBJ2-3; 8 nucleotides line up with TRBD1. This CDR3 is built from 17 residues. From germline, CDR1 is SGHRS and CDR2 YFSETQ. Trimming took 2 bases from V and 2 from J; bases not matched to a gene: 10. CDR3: CASSLHYLQGATDTQYF. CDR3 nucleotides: TGCGCCAGCAGCTTACACTATCTTCAGGGGGCCACAGATACGCAGTATTTT.

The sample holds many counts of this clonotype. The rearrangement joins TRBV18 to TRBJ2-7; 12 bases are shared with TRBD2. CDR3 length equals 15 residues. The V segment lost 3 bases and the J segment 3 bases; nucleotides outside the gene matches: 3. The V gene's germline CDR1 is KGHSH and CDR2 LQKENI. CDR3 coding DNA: TGTGCCAGCTCACCCAGACTAGCGGGAGACTACGAGCAGTACTTC. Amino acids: CASSPRLAGDYEQYF.

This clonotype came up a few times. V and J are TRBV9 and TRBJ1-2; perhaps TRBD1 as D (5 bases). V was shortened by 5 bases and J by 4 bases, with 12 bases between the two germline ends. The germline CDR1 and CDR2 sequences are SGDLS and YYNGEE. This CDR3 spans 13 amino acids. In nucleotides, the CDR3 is TGTGCCAGCAGGGGCGGGGGTACCTATGGCTACACCTTC. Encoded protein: CASRGGGTYGYTF. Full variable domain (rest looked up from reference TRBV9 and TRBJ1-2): DSGVTQTPKHLITATGQRVTLRCSPRSGDLSVYWYQQSLDQGLQFLIQYYNGEERAKGNILERFSAQQFPDLHSELNLSSLELGDSALYFCASRGGGTYGYTFGSGTRLTVV.

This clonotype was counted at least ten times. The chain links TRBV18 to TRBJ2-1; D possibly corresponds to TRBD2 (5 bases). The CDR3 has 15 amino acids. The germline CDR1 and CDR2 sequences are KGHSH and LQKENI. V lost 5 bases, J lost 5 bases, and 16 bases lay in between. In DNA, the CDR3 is TGTGCCAGCTCAAAGGGCCTAGCTATGAACAATGAGCAGTTCTTC. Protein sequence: CASSKGLAMNNEQFF.

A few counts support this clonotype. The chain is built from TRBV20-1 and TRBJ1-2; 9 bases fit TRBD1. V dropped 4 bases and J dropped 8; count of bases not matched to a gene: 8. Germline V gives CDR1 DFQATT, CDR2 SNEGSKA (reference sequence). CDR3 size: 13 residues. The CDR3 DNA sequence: TGCAGTGCTATCGGACAGGGGATAGTAGGCTACACCTTC. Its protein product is CSAIGQGIVGYTF.

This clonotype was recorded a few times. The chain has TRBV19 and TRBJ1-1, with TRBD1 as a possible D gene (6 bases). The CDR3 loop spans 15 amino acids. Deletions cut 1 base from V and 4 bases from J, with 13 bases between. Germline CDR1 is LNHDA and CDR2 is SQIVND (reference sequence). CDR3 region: CASSIGEPGATEAFF. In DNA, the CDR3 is TGTGCCAGTAGTATAGGGGAGCCAGGGGCCACTGAAGCTTTCTTT.

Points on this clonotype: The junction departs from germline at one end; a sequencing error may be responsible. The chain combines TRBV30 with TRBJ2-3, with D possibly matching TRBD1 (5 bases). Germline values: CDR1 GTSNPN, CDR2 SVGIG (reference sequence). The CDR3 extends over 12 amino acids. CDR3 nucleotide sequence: TGTGCCTGGAGTGTGGCCACAGGTACGCAGTATTTT. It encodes CAWSVATGTQYF. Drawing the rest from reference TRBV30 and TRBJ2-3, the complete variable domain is SQTIHQWPATLVQPVGSPLSLECTVEGTSNPNLYWYRQAAGRGLQLLFYSVGIGQISSEVPQNLSASRPQDRQFILSSKKLLLSDSGFYLCAWSVATGTQYFGPGTRLTVL.

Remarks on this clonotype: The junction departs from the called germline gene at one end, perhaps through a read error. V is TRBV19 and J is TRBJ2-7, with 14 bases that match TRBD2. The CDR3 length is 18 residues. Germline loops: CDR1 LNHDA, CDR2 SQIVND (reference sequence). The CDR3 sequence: CAGSDRSPGLAGAYEQYF. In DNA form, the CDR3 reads TGTGCCGGTAGTGACCGATCTCCGGGACTAGCGGGGGCCTACGAGCAGTACTTC.

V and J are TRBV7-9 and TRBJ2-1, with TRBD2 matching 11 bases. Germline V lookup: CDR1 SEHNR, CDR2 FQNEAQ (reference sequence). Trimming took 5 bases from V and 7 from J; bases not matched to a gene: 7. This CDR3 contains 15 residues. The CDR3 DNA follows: TGTGCCAGCAGCCCGCCTAGCGGGAGGCCGAATGAGCAGTTCTTC. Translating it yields CASSPPSGRPNEQFF.